This TCR beta chain came from a study of T cell responses to AZD1222 COVID-19 vaccine (dated by TCRdb to about 2021). Turning to the overall study: AZD1222 recipients whose second dose came at about 4 weeks and those whose second dose came at about 12 weeks were combined into one group, since spike-specific TCR depth and breadth did not differ between the two schedules. A total of 230 to 250 trial participants underwent TCR sequencing, of whom approximately 200 had received two doses of AZD1222 and about 26 had received two doses of the MenACWY control vaccine. Trial participants were enrolled by age into 18-55, 56-69 and 70-plus year subgroups, with about 150, 28 and 57 TCR-sequenced participants respectively.

According to the study, the label for this sample's time point signals: baseline before first vaccination. Vaccinee samples were obtained from the UK trials COV001 and COV002, which included a single-blind randomized controlled phase 2/3 trial of AZD1222 (ChAdOx1 nCoV-19) in healthy adults. For TCRbeta chain sequencing, PBMC samples from trial participants were taken at day 0 and at day 28 after the second dose. Overall study results and their limits: In the small 56-69-year group, the increase in depth fell short of significance, most likely because of low power. A significant rise in spike-specific TCR breadth and depth was observed after two AZD1222 doses relative to day 0 and relative to MenACWY recipients. Conclusions about previously exposed vaccinees are limited, since just 5 to 7 AZD1222 recipients were seropositive for SARS-CoV-2 at baseline. Reportedly, almost half of the unique spike-specific TCRs recognized epitopes lying outside the regions that are mutated in the B.1.351 and B.1.1.7 variants. Participants were mostly white British, with more females than males. The authors suggested clonal diversity may have been underestimated. The vaccine-associated CD4 TCRs covered the entire spike protein, and the dominant responses fell in regions 160-218 and 743-854. Because no day 14 peak-response samples were available, the repertoires could be characterized only after the peak T cell response.

At the junction V is shortened by 2 bases and J by 2 bases, with 8 bases in between. CDR1 SGHTA and CDR2 FQGTGA are derived from the germline V gene. The CDR3 runs 14 amino acids, cysteine and phenylalanine included. Only the CDR3 portion is preserved as DNA: 42 bases, with reading frame beginning at the first base. The CDR3 regions of human TCRbeta chains were analyzed by immunosequencing. Concerning the study's data processing: TCRs in the repertoires were compared against a reference library of SARS-CoV-2-specific TCRs that had been generated with the MIRA antigen-specificity platform. Breadth was defined as the fraction of unique TCRs that were SARS-CoV-2-associated, and depth was defined as the fraction of total T cells that were SARS-CoV-2-associated. Using the MIRA data, each spike-specific TCR was mapped to the spike region that the TCR reacts to and placed in a CD4 or CD8 class. Log10-transformed breadth and depth values were compared by one-way ANOVA with Sidak's multiple comparisons tests. As stored in TCRdb, this immuneACCESS dataset retains in-frame rearrangements with V and J assigned. A fraction of the clones does not appear; measured against another copy, unresolved V genes explain less than half of the discrepancy, and the remainder lacks a known reason. V and J calls and clone size are as listed in that table; D and trimming were resolved from the DNA. This sample comprises fewer than 65,000 clones, more than 65% of them detected only once. The ten largest clones add up to around 20% of the sample.

On this clone: Its cognate antigen has yet to be identified. Nothing much larger sits one base from this clone, and base qualities are not available.

The clonotype was recovered from an adult in good health. The chain is assembled from TRBV7-3 and TRBJ2-3; the D gene is possibly TRBD2, with 5 bases matching. Source: peripheral blood, taken on day 0 of AZD1222 vaccination. The CDR3 region has the sequence CASSLGLATDTQYF. The DNA sequence follows: TGTGCCAGCAGCTTAGGGCTAGCCACAGATACGCAGTATTTT. Joined to the reference TRBV7-3 and TRBJ2-3 proteins, this CDR3 gives the full variable domain: GAGVSQTPSNKVTEKGKYVELRCDPISGHTALYWYRQSLGQGPEFLIYFQGTGAADDSGLPNDRFFAVRPEGSVSTLKIQRTERGDSAVYLCASSLGLATDTQYFGPGTRLTVL.